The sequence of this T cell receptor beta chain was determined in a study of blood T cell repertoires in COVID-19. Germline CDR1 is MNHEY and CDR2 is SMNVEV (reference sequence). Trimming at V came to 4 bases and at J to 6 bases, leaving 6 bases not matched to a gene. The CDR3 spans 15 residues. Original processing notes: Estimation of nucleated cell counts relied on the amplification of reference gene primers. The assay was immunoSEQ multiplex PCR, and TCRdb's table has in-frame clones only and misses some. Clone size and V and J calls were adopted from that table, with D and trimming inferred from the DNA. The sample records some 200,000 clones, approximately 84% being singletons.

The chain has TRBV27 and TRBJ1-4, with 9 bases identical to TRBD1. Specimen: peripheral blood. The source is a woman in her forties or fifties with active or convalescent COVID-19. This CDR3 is CASSSVQGAYEKLFF. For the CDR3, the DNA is TGTGCCAGCAGTTCTGTACAGGGGGCGTATGAAAAACTGTTTTTT.